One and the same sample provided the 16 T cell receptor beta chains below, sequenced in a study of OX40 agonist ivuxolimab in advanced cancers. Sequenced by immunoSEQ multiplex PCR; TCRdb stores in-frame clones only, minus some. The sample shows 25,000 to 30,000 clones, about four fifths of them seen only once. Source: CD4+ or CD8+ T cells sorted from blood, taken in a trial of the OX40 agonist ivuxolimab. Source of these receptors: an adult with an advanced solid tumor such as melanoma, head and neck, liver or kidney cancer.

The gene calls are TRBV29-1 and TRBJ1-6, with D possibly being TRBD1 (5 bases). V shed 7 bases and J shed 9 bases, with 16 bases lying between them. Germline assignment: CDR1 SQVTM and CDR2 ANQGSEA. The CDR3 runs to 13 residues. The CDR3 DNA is TGCAGCGCAAGGGAGGGGCGGGGTTCACCCCTCCACTTT. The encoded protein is CSAREGRGSPLHF.

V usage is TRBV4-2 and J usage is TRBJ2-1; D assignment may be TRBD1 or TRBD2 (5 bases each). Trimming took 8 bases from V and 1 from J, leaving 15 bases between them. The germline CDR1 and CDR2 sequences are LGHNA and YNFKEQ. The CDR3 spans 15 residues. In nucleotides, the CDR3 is TGTGCCAGCCGGTCGGGGCAGAATTCCTACAATGAGCAGTTCTTC. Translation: CASRSGQNSYNEQFF.

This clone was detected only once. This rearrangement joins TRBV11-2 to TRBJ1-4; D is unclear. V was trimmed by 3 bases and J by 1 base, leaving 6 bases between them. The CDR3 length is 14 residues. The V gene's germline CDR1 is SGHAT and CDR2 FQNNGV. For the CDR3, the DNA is TGTGCCAGCAGCTTGGCCCTAACTAATGAAAAACTGTTTTTT. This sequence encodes CASSLALTNEKLFF.

The CDR3 sequence: CASSYSVGIGANVLTF. CDR3 nucleotide sequence: TGTGCCAGCAGTTACTCGGTCGGGATTGGGGCCAACGTCCTGACTTTC. The V gene is TRBV6-5, the J gene TRBJ2-6; maybe TRBD2 (5 bases). V was cut by 0 bases and J by 3 bases, with 9 bases left in between. This CDR3 is 16 amino acids long. Germline V gives CDR1 MNHEY, CDR2 SVGAGI.

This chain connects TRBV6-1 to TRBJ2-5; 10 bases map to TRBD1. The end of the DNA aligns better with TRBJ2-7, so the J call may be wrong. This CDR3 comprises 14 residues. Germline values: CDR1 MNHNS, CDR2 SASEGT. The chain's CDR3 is CASSGGQGLYEQYF. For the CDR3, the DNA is TGTGCCAGCAGTGGGGGACAGGGGCTCTACGAGCAGTACTTC.

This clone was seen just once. The CDR3 sequence is CASSYGGETQYF. The DNA of the CDR3 is TGTGCCAGCAGCTACGGGGGGGAGACCCAGTACTTC. The chain is built from TRBV5-6 and TRBJ2-5, with TRBD2 matching 7 bases. The V gene's germline CDR1 is SGHDT and CDR2 YYEEEE. V shed 3 bases, J shed 5 bases, and the junction held 1 base outside the gene matches. The CDR3 is 12 amino acids. Drawing the rest from reference TRBV5-6 and TRBJ2-5, the complete variable domain is DAGVTQSPTHLIKTRGQQVTLRCSPKSGHDTVSWYQQALGQGPQFIFQYYEEEERQRGNFPDRFSGHQFPNYSSELNVNALLLGDSALYLCASSYGGETQYFGPGTRLLVL.

CDR3 bases: TGTGCCAGCAGCCAGGGTCCGGATCAGCCCCAGCATTTT. Its translation: CASSQGPDQPQHF. The chain links TRBV7-9 to TRBJ1-5, with D perhaps TRBD1 (5 bases). The germline CDR1 and CDR2 sequences are SEHNR and FQNEAQ (reference sequence). The V end was cut by 5 bases, the J end by 5 bases, with 10 bases between. This CDR3 region has 13 residues.

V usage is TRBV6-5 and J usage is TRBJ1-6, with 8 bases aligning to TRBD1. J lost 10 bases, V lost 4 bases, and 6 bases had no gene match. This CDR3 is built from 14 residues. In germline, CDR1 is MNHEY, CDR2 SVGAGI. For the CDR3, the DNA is TGTGCCAGCAGTTCCGACAGGGGAGGATCACCCCTCCACTTT. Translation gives CASSSDRGGSPLHF.

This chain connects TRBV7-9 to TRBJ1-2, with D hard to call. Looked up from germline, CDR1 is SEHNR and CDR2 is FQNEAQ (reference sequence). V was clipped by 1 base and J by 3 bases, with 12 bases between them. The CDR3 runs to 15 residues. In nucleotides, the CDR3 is TGTGCCAGCAGCTTAGGCAGCAGCTCCCACTATGGCTACACCTTC. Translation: CASSLGSSSHYGYTF.

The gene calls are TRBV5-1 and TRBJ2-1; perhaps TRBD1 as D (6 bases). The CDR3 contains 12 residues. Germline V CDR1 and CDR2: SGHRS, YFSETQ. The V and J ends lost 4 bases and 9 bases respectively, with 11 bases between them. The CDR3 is CASSETGLEQFF. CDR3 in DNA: TGCGCCAGCAGCGAGACAGGACTTGAGCAGTTCTTC.

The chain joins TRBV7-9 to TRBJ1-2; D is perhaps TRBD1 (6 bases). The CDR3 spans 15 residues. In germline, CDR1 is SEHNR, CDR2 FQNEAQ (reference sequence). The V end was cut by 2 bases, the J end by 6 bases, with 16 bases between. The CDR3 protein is CASSLQGLRWNGYTF. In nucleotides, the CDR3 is TGTGCCAGCAGCTTACAGGGGTTGCGGTGGAATGGCTACACCTTC.

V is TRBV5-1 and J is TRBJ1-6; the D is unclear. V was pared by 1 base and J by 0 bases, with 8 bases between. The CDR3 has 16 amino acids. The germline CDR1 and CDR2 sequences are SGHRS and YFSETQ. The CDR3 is CASSLRESSYNSPLHF. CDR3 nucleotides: TGCGCCAGCAGCTTGCGGGAGAGCTCCTATAATTCACCCCTCCACTTT.

The CDR3 DNA sequence: TGTGCCAGCAGCTTAGTAGGGGACAGTGACTCCTACGAGCAGTACTTC. This translates into CASSLVGDSDSYEQYF. This chain connects TRBV7-6 to TRBJ2-7; 7 nucleotides align to TRBD1. V was clipped by 1 base and J by 0 bases; unmatched bases: 6. CDR3 length: 16 residues. Per germline, CDR1 SGHVS and CDR2 FNYEAQ.

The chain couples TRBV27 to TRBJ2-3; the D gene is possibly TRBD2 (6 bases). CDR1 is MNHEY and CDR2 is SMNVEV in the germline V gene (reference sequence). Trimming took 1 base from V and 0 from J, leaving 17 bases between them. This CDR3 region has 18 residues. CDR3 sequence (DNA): TGTGCCAGCAGTTTATTCGGTGGGGACTTTGGGAGCACAGATACGCAGTATTTT. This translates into CASSLFGGDFGSTDTQYF.

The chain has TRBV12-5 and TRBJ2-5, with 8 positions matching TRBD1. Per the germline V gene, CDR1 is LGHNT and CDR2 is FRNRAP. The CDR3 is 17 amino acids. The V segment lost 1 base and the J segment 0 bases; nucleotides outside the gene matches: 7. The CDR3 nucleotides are TGTGCTAGTGGTTTGGCCTATTCGACAGGGGACCAAGAGACCCAGTACTTC. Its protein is CASGLAYSTGDQETQYF.

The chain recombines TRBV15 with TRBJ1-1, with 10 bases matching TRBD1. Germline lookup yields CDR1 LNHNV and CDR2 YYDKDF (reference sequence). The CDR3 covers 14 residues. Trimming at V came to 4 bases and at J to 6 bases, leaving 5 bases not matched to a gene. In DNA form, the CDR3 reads TGTGCCACCAGCACGGGACAGGGGAGGGCTGAAGCTTTCTTT. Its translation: CATSTGQGRAEAFF.